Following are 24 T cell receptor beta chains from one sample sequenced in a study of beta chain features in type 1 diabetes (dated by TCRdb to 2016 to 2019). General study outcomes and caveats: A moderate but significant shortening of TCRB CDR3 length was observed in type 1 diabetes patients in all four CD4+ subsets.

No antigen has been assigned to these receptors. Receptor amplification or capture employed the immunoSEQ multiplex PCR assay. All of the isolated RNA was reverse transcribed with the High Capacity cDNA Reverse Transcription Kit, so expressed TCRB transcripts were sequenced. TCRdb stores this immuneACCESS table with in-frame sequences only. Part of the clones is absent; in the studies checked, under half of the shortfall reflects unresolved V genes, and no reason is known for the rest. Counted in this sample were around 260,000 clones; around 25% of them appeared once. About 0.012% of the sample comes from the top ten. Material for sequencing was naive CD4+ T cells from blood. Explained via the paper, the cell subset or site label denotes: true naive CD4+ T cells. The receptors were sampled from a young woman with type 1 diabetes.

As DNA, the CDR3 is TGCGCCAGTCTAAGGAATCCGGGACAGGGGGCGCCGGACACTGAAGCTTTCTTT. Protein: CASLRNPGQGAPDTEAFF. This chain links TRBV5-1 with TRBJ1-1, with TRBD1 identical over 12 bases. With V trimmed by 8 bases and J by 3 bases, 17 bases remained unmatched. CDR1 SGHRS and CDR2 YFSETQ come from the germline V gene. The CDR3 sequence is 18 residues long.

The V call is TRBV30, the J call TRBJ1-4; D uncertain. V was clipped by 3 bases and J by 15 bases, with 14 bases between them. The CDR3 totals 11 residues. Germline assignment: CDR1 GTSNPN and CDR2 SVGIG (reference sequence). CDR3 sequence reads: CAWSTQRVVFF. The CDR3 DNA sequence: TGTGCCTGGAGCACACAGCGGGTGGTGTTTTTT.

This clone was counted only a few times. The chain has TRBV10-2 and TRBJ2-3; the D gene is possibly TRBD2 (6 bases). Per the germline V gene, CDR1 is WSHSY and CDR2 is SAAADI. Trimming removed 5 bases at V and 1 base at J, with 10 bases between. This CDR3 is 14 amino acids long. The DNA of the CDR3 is TGCGCCAGCAGTCGAAGACTAGGCACAGATACGCAGTATTTT. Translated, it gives CASSRRLGTDTQYF.

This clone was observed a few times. In nucleotides, the CDR3 is TGCAGCGTCGGGAGACGGGTGAACTATGGCTACACCTTC. It is translated as CSVGRRVNYGYTF. The chain recombines TRBV29-1 with TRBJ1-2; D unclear. CDR1 and CDR2 (germline): SQVTM, ANQGSEA. V lost 6 bases, J lost 2 bases, and 13 bases lay in between. The CDR3 runs to 13 residues. The complete variable domain, with remaining parts taken from reference TRBV29-1 and TRBJ1-2, reads SAVISQKPSRDICQRGTSLTIQCQVDSQVTMMFWYRQQPGQSLTLIATANQGSEATYESGFVIDKFPISRPNLTFSTLTVSNMSPEDSSIYLCSVGRRVNYGYTFGSGTRLTVV.

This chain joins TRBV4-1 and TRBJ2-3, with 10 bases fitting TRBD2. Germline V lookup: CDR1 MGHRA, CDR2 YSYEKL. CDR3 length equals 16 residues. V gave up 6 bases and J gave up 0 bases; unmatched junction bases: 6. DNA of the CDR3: TGCGCCAGCAGTAGACTAGCGGGTTCTAGCACAGATACGCAGTATTTT. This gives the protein CASSRLAGSSTDTQYF.

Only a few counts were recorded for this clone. CDR3: CASSPRSRGIRGLQETQYF. The CDR3, as DNA: TGTGCCAGCAGCCCAAGGTCGCGCGGGATACGCGGGCTCCAAGAGACCCAGTACTTC. This sequence joins TRBV28 and TRBJ2-5, with D perhaps matching TRBD2 (6 bases). Germline lookup yields CDR1 MDHEN and CDR2 SYDVKM. V was trimmed by 6 bases and J by 1 base, leaving 27 bases between them. This CDR3 is 19 amino acids long.

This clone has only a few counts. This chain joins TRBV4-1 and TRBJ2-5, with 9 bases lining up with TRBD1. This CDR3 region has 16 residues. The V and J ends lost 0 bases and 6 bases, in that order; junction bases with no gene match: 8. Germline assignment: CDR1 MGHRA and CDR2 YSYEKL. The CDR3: CASSQEGTGWRKTQYF. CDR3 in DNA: TGCGCCAGCAGCCAAGAGGGGACAGGGTGGAGGAAGACCCAGTACTTC.

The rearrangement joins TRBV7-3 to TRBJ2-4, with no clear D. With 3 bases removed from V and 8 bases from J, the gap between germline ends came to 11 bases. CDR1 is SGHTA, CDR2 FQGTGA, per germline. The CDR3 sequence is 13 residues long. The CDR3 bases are TGTGCCAGCAGCTTGGCTCGTCAGGACATTCAGTACTTC. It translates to CASSLARQDIQYF.

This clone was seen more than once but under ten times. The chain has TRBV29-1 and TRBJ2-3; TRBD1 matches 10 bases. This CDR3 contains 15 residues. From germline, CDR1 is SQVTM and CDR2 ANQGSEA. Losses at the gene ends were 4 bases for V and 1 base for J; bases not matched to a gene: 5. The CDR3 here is CSVGKDRGGTDTQYF. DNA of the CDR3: TGCAGCGTTGGAAAGGACAGGGGGGGCACAGATACGCAGTATTTT.

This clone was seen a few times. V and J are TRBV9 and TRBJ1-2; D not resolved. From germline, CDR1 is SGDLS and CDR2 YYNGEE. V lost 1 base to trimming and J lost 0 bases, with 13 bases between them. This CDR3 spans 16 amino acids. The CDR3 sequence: CASSVSSNPSNYGYTF. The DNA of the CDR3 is TGTGCCAGCAGCGTAAGCTCGAATCCTTCTAACTATGGCTACACCTTC.

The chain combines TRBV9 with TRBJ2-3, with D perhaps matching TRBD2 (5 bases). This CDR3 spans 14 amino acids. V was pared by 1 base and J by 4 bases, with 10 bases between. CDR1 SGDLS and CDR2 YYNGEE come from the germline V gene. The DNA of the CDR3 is TGTGCCAGCAGCGTATGGAGCGGCCCAGATACGCAGTATTTT. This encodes CASSVWSGPDTQYF.

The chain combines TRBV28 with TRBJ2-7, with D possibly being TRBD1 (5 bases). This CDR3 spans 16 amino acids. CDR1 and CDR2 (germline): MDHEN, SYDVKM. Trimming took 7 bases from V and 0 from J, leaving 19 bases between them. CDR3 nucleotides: TGTGCCAGCATCCCCCCGTGGGGCAAGGGCTCCTACGAGCAGTACTTC. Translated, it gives CASIPPWGKGSYEQYF.

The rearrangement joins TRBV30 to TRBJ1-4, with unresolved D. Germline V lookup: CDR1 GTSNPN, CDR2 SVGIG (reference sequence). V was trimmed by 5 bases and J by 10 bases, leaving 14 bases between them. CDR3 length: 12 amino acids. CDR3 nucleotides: TGTGCCTGGGAGAGTCCGGCGGGAAAACTGTTTTTT. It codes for CAWESPAGKLFF.

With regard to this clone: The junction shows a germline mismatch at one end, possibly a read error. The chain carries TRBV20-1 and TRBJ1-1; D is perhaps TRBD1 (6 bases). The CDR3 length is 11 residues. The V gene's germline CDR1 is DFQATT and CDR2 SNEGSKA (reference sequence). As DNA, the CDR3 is TGCAGTGCTACCCGACAGGAGAAAAGAGAGTTT. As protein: CSATRQEKREF.

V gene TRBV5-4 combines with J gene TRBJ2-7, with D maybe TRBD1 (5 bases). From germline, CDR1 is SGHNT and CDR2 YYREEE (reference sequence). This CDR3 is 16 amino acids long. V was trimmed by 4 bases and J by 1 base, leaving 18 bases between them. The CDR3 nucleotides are TGTGCCAGCAGCCCCGGTGGGGCAACAAATTCCTACGAGCAGTACTTC. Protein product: CASSPGGATNSYEQYF.

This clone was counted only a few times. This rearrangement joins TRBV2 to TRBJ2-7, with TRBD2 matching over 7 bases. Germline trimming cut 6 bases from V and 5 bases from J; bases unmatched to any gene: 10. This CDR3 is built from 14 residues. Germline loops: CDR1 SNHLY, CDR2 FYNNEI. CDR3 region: CASRSRWEGDEQYF. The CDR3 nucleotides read TGTGCCAGCAGGTCCCGGTGGGAGGGAGACGAGCAGTACTTC.

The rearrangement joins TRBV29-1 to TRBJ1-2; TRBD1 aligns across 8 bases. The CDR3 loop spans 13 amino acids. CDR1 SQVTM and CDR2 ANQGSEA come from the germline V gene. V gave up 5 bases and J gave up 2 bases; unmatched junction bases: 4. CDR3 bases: TGCAGCGTTAGGGGGACAGGAAACTATGGCTACACCTTC. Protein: CSVRGTGNYGYTF. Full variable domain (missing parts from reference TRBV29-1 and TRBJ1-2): SAVISQKPSRDICQRGTSLTIQCQVDSQVTMMFWYRQQPGQSLTLIATANQGSEATYESGFVIDKFPISRPNLTFSTLTVSNMSPEDSSIYLCSVRGTGNYGYTFGSGTRLTVV.

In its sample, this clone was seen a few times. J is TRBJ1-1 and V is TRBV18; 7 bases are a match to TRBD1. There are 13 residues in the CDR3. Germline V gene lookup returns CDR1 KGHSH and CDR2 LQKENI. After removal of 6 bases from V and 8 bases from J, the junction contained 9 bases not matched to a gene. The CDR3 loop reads CASSADRDKEAFF. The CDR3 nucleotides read TGTGCCAGCTCGGCTGACAGGGATAAAGAAGCTTTCTTT. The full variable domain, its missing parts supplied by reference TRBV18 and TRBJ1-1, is NAGVMQNPRHLVRRRGQEARLRCSPMKGHSHVYWYRQLPEEGLKFMVYLQKENIIDESGMPKERFSAEFPKEGPSILRIQQVVRGDSAAYFCASSADRDKEAFFGQGTRLTVV.

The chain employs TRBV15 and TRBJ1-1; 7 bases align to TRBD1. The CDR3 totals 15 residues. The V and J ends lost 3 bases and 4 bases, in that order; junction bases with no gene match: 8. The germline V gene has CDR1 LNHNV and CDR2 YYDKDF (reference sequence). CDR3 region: CATSSHIYRGTEAFF. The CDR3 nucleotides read TGTGCCACCAGCAGTCACATTTACAGGGGCACTGAAGCTTTCTTT.

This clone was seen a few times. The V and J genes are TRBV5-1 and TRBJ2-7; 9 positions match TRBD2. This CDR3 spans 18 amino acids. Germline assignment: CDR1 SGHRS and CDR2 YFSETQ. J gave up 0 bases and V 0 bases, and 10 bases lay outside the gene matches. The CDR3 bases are TGCGCCAGCAGCTTGGGACTAGCGGATATCTTCGGCTCCTACGAGCAGTACTTC. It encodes CASSLGLADIFGSYEQYF.

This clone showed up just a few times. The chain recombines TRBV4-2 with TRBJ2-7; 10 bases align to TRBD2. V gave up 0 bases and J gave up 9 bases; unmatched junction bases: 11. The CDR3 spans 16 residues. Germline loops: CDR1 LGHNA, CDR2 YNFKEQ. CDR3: CASSQETSGLTGRQYF. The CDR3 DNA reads TGTGCCAGCAGCCAAGAGACTAGCGGGCTCACGGGGAGGCAGTACTTC.

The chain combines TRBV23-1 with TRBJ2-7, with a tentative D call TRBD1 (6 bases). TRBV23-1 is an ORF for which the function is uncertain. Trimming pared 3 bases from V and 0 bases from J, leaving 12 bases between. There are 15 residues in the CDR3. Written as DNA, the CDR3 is TGCGCCAGCAGTCAGAGTGACAGGAGCTCCTACGAGCAGTACTTC. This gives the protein CASSQSDRSSYEQYF.

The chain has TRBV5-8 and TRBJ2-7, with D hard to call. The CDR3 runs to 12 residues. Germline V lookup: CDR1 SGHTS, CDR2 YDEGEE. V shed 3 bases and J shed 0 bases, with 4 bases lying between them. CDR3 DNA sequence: TGTGCCAGCAGCTGGAGCTCCTACGAGCAGTACTTC. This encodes CASSWSSYEQYF.

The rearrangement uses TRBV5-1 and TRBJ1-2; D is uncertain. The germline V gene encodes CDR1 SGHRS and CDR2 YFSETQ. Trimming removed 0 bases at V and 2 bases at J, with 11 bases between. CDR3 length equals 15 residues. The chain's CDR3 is CASSLVANSNYGYTF. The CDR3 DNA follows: TGCGCCAGCAGCTTGGTGGCCAATTCCAACTATGGCTACACCTTC.